This TCR beta chain derives from a study of cytomegalovirus exposure and HLA in healthy donors. As concerns this clone: Its antigen is currently unknown.

The PCR employed 60 Vbeta primers together with 13 Jbeta primers. The method was immunoSEQ multiplex PCR; TCRdb's version includes in-frame clones alone and lacks a portion of them. Here the sample spans about 120,000 clones, 15% to 20% being singletons. CDR1 and CDR2 (germline): LNHDA, SQIVND (reference sequence). Deletions cut 3 bases from V and 6 bases from J, with 16 bases between. The CDR3 contains 15 residues. Study-level results: In a later analysis, TCR beta V- and J-gene trimming was associated with a missense DCLRE1C variant.

The clonotype originates from a female donor in good health and CMV-seropositive. The rearrangement links TRBV19 to TRBJ2-3; D might be TRBD2 (5 bases). Sample: PBMCs. CDR3 in DNA: TGTGCCAGTAGTATTACGGGGAAGGGTCTGGATACGCAGTATTTT. Translating gives CASSITGKGLDTQYF.